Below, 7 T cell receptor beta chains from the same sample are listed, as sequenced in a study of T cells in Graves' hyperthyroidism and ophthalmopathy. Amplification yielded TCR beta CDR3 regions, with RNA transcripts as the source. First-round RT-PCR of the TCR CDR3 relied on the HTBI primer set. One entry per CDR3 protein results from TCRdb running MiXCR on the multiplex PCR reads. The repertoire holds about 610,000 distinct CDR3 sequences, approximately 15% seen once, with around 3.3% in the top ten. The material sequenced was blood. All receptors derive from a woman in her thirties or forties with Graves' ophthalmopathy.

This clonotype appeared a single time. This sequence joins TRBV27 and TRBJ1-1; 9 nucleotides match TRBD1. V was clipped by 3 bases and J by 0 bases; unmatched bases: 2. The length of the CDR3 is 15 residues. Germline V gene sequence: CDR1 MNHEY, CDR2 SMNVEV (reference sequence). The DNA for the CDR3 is TGTGCCAGCAGTTTTCGGACAGGGGTGAACACTGAAGCTTTCTTT. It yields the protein CASSFRTGVNTEAFF.

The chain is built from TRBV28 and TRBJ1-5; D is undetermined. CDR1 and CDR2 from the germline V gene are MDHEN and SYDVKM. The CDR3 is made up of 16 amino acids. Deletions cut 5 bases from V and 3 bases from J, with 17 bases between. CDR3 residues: CASSTPVRAVNQPQHF. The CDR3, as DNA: TGTGCCAGCAGTACACCAGTAAGGGCGGTCAATCAGCCCCAGCATTTT.

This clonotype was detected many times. As DNA, the CDR3 is TGTGCCAGCAGCCAAGTATATACAGCCGATACGCAGTATTTT. Its protein product is CASSQVYTADTQYF. This chain uses TRBV3-1 with TRBJ2-3; no firm D call. Trimming pared 1 base from V and 6 bases from J, leaving 11 bases between. CDR1 is LGHDT, CDR2 YNNKEL, per germline (reference sequence). The CDR3 covers 14 residues.

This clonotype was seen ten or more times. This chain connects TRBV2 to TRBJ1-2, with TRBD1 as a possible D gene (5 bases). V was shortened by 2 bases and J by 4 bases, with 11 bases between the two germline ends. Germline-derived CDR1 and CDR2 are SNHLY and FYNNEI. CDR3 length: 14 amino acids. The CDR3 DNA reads TGTGCCAGCAGTGAACTCCGGGGGACCTATGGCTACACCTTC. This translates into CASSELRGTYGYTF.

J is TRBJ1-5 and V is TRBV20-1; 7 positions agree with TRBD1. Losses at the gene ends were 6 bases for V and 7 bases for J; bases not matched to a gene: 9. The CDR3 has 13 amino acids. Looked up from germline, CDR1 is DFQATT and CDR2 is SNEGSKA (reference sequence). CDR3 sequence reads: CSASTGVRQPQHF. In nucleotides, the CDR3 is TGCAGTGCCTCTACAGGGGTACGGCAGCCCCAGCATTTT.

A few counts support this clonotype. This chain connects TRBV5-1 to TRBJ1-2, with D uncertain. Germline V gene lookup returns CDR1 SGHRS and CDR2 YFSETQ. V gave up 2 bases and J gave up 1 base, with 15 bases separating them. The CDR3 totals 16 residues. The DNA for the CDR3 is TGCGCCAGCAGCTTAGACGGGAACTTCTATAACTATGGCTACACCTTC. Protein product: CASSLDGNFYNYGYTF.

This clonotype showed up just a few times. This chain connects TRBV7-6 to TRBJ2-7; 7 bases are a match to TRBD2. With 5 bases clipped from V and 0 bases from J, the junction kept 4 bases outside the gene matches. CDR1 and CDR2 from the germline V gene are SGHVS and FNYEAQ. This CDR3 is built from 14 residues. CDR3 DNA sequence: TGTGCCAGCAGCAGCGGGATTCTCTCCTACGAGCAGTACTTC. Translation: CASSSGILSYEQYF.